Below, 28 T cell receptor beta chains from the same sample are listed, as sequenced in a study of siplizumab effects on memory and regulatory T cells. Data came from immunoSEQ multiplex PCR; TCRdb stores just in-frame clones and leaves some out. The data show around 68,000 clones, with 80% to 90% seen just once and about 1.5% held by the top ten. Sequencing used Tregs sorted from blood. These receptors were obtained from a human donor in good health.

DNA of the CDR3: TGTGCCTGGAGTGCCCGGGACAGGGCCACAGATACGCAGTATTTT. This sequence encodes CAWSARDRATDTQYF. This sequence joins TRBV30 and TRBJ2-3; TRBD1 agrees at 9 bases. With 1 base clipped from V and 2 bases from J, the junction kept 4 bases outside the gene matches. Germline CDR1 reads GTSNPN; CDR2 reads SVGIG (reference sequence). The CDR3 is made up of 15 amino acids.

The chain uses TRBV5-6 and TRBJ1-1, with a weak D call TRBD1 (5 bases). The CDR3 covers 17 residues. Per the germline V gene, CDR1 is SGHDT and CDR2 is YYEEEE. V was clipped by 5 bases and J by 4 bases, with 24 bases between them. CDR3 sequence: CASSSVGGSVKGTEAFF. The CDR3 bases are TGTGCCAGCAGTTCCGTTGGGGGGTCCGTAAAAGGCACTGAAGCTTTCTTT.

In the case of this clone: One end of the junction does not line up with germline, which may come from a read error. The genes are TRBV7-2 and TRBJ2-7; 7 bases fit TRBD2. Germline V gives CDR1 SGHTA, CDR2 FQGNSA. CDR3 length: 9 residues. CDR3 in DNA: TGTGCCAACACCACGGGACTACCATTC. Encoded protein: CANTTGLPF. Complete variable domain (other parts from reference TRBV7-2 and TRBJ2-7): GAGVSQSPSNKVTEKGKDVELRCDPISGHTALYWYRQSLGQGLEFLIYFQGNSAPDKSGLPSDRFSAERTGGSVSTLTIQRTQQEDSAVYLCANTTGLPFGPGTRLTVT.

The V gene is TRBV4-3, the J gene TRBJ2-7; 10 nucleotides agree with TRBD1. Germline CDR1 reads LGHNA; CDR2 reads YSLEER. With 2 bases clipped from V and 1 base from J, the junction kept 5 bases outside the gene matches. The CDR3 runs to 16 residues. The CDR3 reads CASSQLPGQGSYEQYF. The CDR3 DNA reads TGCGCCAGCAGCCAACTACCGGGACAGGGGTCCTACGAGCAGTACTTC.

V is TRBV10-3 and J is TRBJ2-7; D is unclear. V lost 3 bases and J 5 bases, leaving 11 bases between the germline ends. The CDR3 spans 13 residues. Germline loops: CDR1 ENHRY, CDR2 SYGVKD. This CDR3 is CAISDRPVNEQYF. As DNA, the CDR3 is TGTGCCATCAGTGACCGACCGGTTAACGAGCAGTACTTC.

The V and J genes are TRBV11-2 and TRBJ2-2, with 7 bases lining up with TRBD1. Germline V gene lookup returns CDR1 SGHAT and CDR2 FQNNGV. V was pared by 4 bases and J by 7 bases, with 9 bases of the junction left unmatched. The CDR3 runs 15 residues. In DNA, the CDR3 is TGTGCCAGCAGCTCAACGACAGGGATGAACGGGGAGCTGTTTTTT. Encoded protein: CASSSTTGMNGELFF. The whole variable domain, filled in from reference TRBV11-2 and TRBJ2-2, reads EAGVAQSPRYKIIEKRQSVAFWCNPISGHATLYWYQQILGQGPKLLIQFQNNGVVDDSQLPKDRFSAERLKGVDSTLKIQPAKLEDSAVYLCASSSTTGMNGELFFGEGSRLTVL.

This chain connects TRBV4-3 to TRBJ2-3; D unclear. The CDR3 loop spans 16 amino acids. V lost 0 bases, J lost 4 bases, and 14 bases lay in between. Germline V lookup: CDR1 LGHNA, CDR2 YSLEER. This CDR3 reads CASSQEASFPADTQYF. As DNA, the CDR3 is TGCGCCAGCAGCCAAGAGGCTTCTTTCCCCGCAGATACGCAGTATTTT.

CDR3 in amino acids: CASSQDPSGSSYNEQFF. DNA of the CDR3: TGCGCCAGCAGCCAAGACCCTAGCGGGAGCTCCTACAATGAGCAGTTCTTC. The chain joins TRBV4-3 to TRBJ2-1, with 10 positions matching TRBD2. V gave up 0 bases and J gave up 0 bases; unmatched junction bases: 2. The germline V gene encodes CDR1 LGHNA and CDR2 YSLEER. The CDR3 runs to 17 residues.

The V and J genes are TRBV9 and TRBJ1-1, with 9 nucleotides matching TRBD1. Germline trimming cut 4 bases from V and 6 bases from J; bases unmatched to any gene: 4. Germline lookup yields CDR1 SGDLS and CDR2 YYNGEE. The CDR3 loop spans 13 amino acids. CDR3 sequence: CASSRGQGAEAFF. The CDR3 region has the DNA TGTGCCAGCAGCCGGGGACAGGGCGCTGAAGCTTTCTTT.

V and J are TRBV6-6 and TRBJ2-3, with a tentative D call TRBD2 (6 bases). This CDR3 has 15 amino acids. Trimming shortened V by 2 bases and J by 0 bases, and 9 bases separated the two germline ends. The germline gives CDR1 MNHNY, CDR2 SVGAGI (reference sequence). The CDR3 DNA reads as TGTGCCAGCAGTTACCTCGGGACTAGCACAGATACGCAGTATTTT. Translated: CASSYLGTSTDTQYF.

This sequence joins TRBV11-3 and TRBJ2-1, with 9 bases identical to TRBD2. V trimming: 1 base; J trimming: 4 bases; junction bases outside the gene matches: 2. Germline CDR1 and CDR2: SGHNT and YENEEA. The CDR3 loop spans 15 amino acids. In DNA form, the CDR3 reads TGTGCCAGCAGCTTAGGACTAGCGGAATACAATGAGCAGTTCTTC. The encoded protein is CASSLGLAEYNEQFF.

This chain joins TRBV7-3 and TRBJ1-1; D uncertain. V was shortened by 1 base and J by 4 bases, with 16 bases between the two germline ends. The CDR3 is made up of 16 amino acids. Germline CDR1 reads SGHTA; CDR2 reads FQGTGA. CDR3 bases: TGTGCCAGCAGCTTAAACCCCCCGGGGTTGGCCACTGAAGCTTTCTTT. Protein: CASSLNPPGLATEAFF. Full variable domain (remainder filled in from reference TRBV7-3 and TRBJ1-1): GAGVSQTPSNKVTEKGKYVELRCDPISGHTALYWYRQSLGQGPEFLIYFQGTGAADDSGLPNDRFFAVRPEGSVSTLKIQRTERGDSAVYLCASSLNPPGLATEAFFGQGTRLTVV.

The chain recombines TRBV5-5 with TRBJ2-5; D gene unclear. Germline V CDR1 and CDR2: SGHKS, YYEKEE (reference sequence). The CDR3 has 11 residues. With 4 bases removed from V and 5 bases from J, the gap between germline ends came to 6 bases. CDR3 region: CASSRWETQYF. The CDR3 DNA sequence: TGTGCCAGCAGCAGGTGGGAGACCCAGTACTTC.

This chain links TRBV30 with TRBJ1-2; D is unresolved. The germline CDR1 and CDR2 sequences are GTSNPN and SVGIG (reference sequence). This CDR3 has 12 residues. V was clipped by 2 bases and J by 3 bases, with 7 bases between them. CDR3 residues: CAWSPAHYGYTF. The DNA of the CDR3 is TGTGCCTGGAGTCCGGCCCACTATGGCTACACCTTC.

This clone was observed a single time. The chain employs TRBV2 and TRBJ2-1; D might be TRBD2 (6 bases). The V and J ends lost 4 bases and 6 bases respectively, with 16 bases between them. CDR1 is SNHLY and CDR2 is FYNNEI in the germline V gene. The CDR3 runs 15 residues. The DNA for the CDR3 is TGTGCCAGCAGTGGGGACTCCCTGGTCCGCAATGAGCAGTTCTTC. Protein: CASSGDSLVRNEQFF.

The J gene is TRBJ2-7, the V gene TRBV6-1; 8 bases are a match to TRBD1. The CDR3 length is 13 residues. V shed 6 bases, J shed 4 bases, and the junction held 5 bases outside the gene matches. The germline CDR1 and CDR2 sequences are MNHNS and SASEGT. The CDR3 sequence: CASSRQGFYEQYF. CDR3 sequence (DNA): TGTGCCAGCAGCCGACAGGGGTTTTACGAGCAGTACTTC.

The chain combines TRBV30 with TRBJ1-6; D is uncertain. Germline loops: CDR1 GTSNPN, CDR2 SVGIG (reference sequence). The CDR3 has 15 amino acids. Trimming pared 2 bases from V and 6 bases from J, leaving 14 bases between. CDR3 sequence (DNA): TGTGCCTGGAGTCATCACCCCTTGGGTAATTCACCCCTCCACTTT. This gives the protein CAWSHHPLGNSPLHF.

Here the CDR3 DNA reads TGTGCCAGCTCACCACCTCTCCGGGGGGAAGGCACTGAAGCTTTCTTT. Translation: CASSPPLRGEGTEAFF. V usage is TRBV18 and J usage is TRBJ1-1; D might be TRBD1 (5 bases). The CDR3 is 16 amino acids. Deletions cut 0 bases from V and 4 bases from J, with 15 bases between. Germline assignment: CDR1 KGHSH and CDR2 LQKENI.

The genes are TRBV7-2 and TRBJ2-3; 9 nucleotides align to TRBD2. Germline V CDR1 and CDR2: SGHTA, FQGNSA. The junction had 15 bases not matched to a gene; V was cut back by 5 bases and J by 0 bases. This CDR3 spans 19 amino acids. DNA for the CDR3: TGTGCCAGCAGCCTATTTCGTCTAGCGGGACCCTCTAGCACAGATACGCAGTATTTT. It yields the protein CASSLFRLAGPSSTDTQYF.

The genes are TRBV27 and TRBJ2-7, with 12 bases lining up with TRBD2. The germline gives CDR1 MNHEY, CDR2 SMNVEV (reference sequence). The CDR3 runs 14 residues. With 6 bases clipped from V and 4 bases from J, the junction kept 4 bases outside the gene matches. CDR3 region: CASRLAGGPYEQYF. As DNA, the CDR3 is TGTGCCAGCAGGCTAGCGGGAGGGCCGTACGAGCAGTACTTC.

The chain couples TRBV28 to TRBJ2-7; the D is unclear. The germline V gene encodes CDR1 MDHEN and CDR2 SYDVKM. This CDR3 is built from 13 residues. Trimming left V 6 bases short and J 2 bases short, with 11 bases between. Written as DNA, the CDR3 is TGTGCCAGCAGCCATGGGTTCCCCTACGAGCAGTACTTC. Translation: CASSHGFPYEQYF.

The chain has TRBV7-9 and TRBJ2-7; no reliable D call. Germline CDR1 and CDR2: SEHNR and FQNEAQ (reference sequence). The CDR3 has 12 amino acids. Trimming shortened V by 3 bases and J by 3 bases, and 6 bases separated the two germline ends. This CDR3 is CASSFALYEQYF. The CDR3 nucleotides read TGTGCCAGCAGCTTTGCACTCTACGAGCAGTACTTC.

The chain couples TRBV7-2 to TRBJ1-1; TRBD1 is a possible D gene (5 bases). The germline CDR1 and CDR2 sequences are SGHTA and FQGNSA. Trimming took off 2 bases at V and 1 base at J, with 17 bases between the two ends. The CDR3 extends over 17 amino acids. The CDR3 sequence: CASSLTGAGRRNTEAFF. The DNA for the CDR3 is TGTGCCAGCAGCTTAACAGGCGCCGGACGCAGGAACACTGAAGCTTTCTTT.

The chain uses TRBV21-1 and TRBJ2-5. TRBV21-1 is tagged as a pseudogene. The CDR3 spans 15 residues. CDR3 region: CASTLSGRLQETQYF. CDR3 DNA sequence: TGTGCCAGCACCCTCTCTGGGCGGCTCCAAGAGACCCAGTACTTC.

This chain links TRBV4-1 with TRBJ2-7; TRBD2 aligns across 11 bases. Germline CDR1 reads MGHRA; CDR2 reads YSYEKL. V lost 3 bases to trimming and J lost 11 bases; unmatched junction nucleotides: 12. This CDR3 is 15 amino acids long. In DNA, the CDR3 is TGCGCCAGCAGCCAGCAACTAGCGGGAGCTGGTGAGAAGTACTTC. Amino acid sequence: CASSQQLAGAGEKYF.

V gene TRBV7-2 combines with J gene TRBJ2-7; 8 bases line up with TRBD1. The CDR3 spans 15 residues. The germline V gene encodes CDR1 SGHTA and CDR2 FQGNSA. V was clipped by 3 bases and J by 2 bases; unmatched bases: 6. The chain's CDR3 is CASSFGQGGTYEQYF. CDR3 sequence (DNA): TGTGCCAGCAGCTTTGGACAGGGAGGTACCTACGAGCAGTACTTC.

The V gene is TRBV19, the J gene TRBJ2-2, with D maybe TRBD2 (6 bases). The CDR3 consists of 16 residues. Deletions cut 4 bases from V and 4 bases from J, with 16 bases between. Per germline, CDR1 LNHDA and CDR2 SQIVND (reference sequence). This chain's CDR3 is CASSRRDLSPTGELFF. As DNA, the CDR3 is TGTGCCAGTAGTAGGCGGGACCTTTCGCCCACCGGGGAGCTGTTTTTT.

As DNA, the CDR3 is TGTGCCAGCAGCCAGGGACTAGCGTCCTACAATGAGCAGTTCTTC. It is translated as CASSQGLASYNEQFF. The chain combines TRBV4-2 with TRBJ2-1, with 10 bases lining up with TRBD2. The CDR3 sequence is 15 residues long. Germline-derived CDR1 and CDR2 are LGHNA and YNFKEQ. The junction had 0 bases not matched to a gene; V was cut back by 3 bases and J by 1 base.